The T cell receptor (beta chain) under discussion was sequenced for a study of CD8+ T cells in alopecia areata. TCR sequencing used cDNA made by reverse transcription of extracted RNA. Assay: immunoSEQ multiplex PCR; the TCRdb copy retains only in-frame clones and omits some. The repertoire holds about 120,000 clones, with 55% to 60% as singletons. The treatment was: oral pan-JAK inhibitor, 5-10 mg twice daily. This receptor was taken from a human donor with alopecia areata. Sequencing used CD4+ T cells sorted from blood, obtained at week 24, from a patient treated with tofacitinib.

The CDR3 coding sequence is TGTGCCAGCAGCTTTGGGACAACGCGACGGGAGACCCAGTACTTC. Protein sequence: CASSFGTTRRETQYF. V usage is TRBV7-3 and J usage is TRBJ2-5; tentatively, D is TRBD1 (6 bases). The CDR3 is 15 residues long. Deletions cut 3 bases from V and 5 bases from J, with 16 bases between. Germline V CDR1 and CDR2: SGHTA, FQGTGA.